The clone carrying this T cell receptor (beta chain) appeared a few times. Sample-barcoded 5' priming and a J-beta primer mix drove a second PCR of about 6 to 11 cycles. TCRdb called the 5' RACE reads again in MiXCR, with one record for every CDR3 protein. The table shows almost 550,000 distinct CDR3 sequences, with approximately 25% occurring only once. V lost 4 bases, J lost 0 bases, and 10 bases lay in between. This CDR3 comprises 13 residues. Germline assignment: CDR1 SQVTM and CDR2 ANQGSEA. This specimen belongs to a study of blood T cells in healthy people across ages. These data were also filed under a second study, of T cells of mothers and their children. That work states: Material was donated by three healthy Caucasian mothers and their six children. The analysis detected no persistent microchimeric T cell clones.

The clonotype was recovered from a boy aged 5-17 years in good health. The rearrangement joins TRBV29-1 to TRBJ2-7; D not certain. The specimen sequenced was blood. CDR3 sequence reads: CSVVIRPSYEQYF. The CDR3 bases are TGCAGCGTTGTGATCAGGCCCTCCTACGAGCAGTACTTC.